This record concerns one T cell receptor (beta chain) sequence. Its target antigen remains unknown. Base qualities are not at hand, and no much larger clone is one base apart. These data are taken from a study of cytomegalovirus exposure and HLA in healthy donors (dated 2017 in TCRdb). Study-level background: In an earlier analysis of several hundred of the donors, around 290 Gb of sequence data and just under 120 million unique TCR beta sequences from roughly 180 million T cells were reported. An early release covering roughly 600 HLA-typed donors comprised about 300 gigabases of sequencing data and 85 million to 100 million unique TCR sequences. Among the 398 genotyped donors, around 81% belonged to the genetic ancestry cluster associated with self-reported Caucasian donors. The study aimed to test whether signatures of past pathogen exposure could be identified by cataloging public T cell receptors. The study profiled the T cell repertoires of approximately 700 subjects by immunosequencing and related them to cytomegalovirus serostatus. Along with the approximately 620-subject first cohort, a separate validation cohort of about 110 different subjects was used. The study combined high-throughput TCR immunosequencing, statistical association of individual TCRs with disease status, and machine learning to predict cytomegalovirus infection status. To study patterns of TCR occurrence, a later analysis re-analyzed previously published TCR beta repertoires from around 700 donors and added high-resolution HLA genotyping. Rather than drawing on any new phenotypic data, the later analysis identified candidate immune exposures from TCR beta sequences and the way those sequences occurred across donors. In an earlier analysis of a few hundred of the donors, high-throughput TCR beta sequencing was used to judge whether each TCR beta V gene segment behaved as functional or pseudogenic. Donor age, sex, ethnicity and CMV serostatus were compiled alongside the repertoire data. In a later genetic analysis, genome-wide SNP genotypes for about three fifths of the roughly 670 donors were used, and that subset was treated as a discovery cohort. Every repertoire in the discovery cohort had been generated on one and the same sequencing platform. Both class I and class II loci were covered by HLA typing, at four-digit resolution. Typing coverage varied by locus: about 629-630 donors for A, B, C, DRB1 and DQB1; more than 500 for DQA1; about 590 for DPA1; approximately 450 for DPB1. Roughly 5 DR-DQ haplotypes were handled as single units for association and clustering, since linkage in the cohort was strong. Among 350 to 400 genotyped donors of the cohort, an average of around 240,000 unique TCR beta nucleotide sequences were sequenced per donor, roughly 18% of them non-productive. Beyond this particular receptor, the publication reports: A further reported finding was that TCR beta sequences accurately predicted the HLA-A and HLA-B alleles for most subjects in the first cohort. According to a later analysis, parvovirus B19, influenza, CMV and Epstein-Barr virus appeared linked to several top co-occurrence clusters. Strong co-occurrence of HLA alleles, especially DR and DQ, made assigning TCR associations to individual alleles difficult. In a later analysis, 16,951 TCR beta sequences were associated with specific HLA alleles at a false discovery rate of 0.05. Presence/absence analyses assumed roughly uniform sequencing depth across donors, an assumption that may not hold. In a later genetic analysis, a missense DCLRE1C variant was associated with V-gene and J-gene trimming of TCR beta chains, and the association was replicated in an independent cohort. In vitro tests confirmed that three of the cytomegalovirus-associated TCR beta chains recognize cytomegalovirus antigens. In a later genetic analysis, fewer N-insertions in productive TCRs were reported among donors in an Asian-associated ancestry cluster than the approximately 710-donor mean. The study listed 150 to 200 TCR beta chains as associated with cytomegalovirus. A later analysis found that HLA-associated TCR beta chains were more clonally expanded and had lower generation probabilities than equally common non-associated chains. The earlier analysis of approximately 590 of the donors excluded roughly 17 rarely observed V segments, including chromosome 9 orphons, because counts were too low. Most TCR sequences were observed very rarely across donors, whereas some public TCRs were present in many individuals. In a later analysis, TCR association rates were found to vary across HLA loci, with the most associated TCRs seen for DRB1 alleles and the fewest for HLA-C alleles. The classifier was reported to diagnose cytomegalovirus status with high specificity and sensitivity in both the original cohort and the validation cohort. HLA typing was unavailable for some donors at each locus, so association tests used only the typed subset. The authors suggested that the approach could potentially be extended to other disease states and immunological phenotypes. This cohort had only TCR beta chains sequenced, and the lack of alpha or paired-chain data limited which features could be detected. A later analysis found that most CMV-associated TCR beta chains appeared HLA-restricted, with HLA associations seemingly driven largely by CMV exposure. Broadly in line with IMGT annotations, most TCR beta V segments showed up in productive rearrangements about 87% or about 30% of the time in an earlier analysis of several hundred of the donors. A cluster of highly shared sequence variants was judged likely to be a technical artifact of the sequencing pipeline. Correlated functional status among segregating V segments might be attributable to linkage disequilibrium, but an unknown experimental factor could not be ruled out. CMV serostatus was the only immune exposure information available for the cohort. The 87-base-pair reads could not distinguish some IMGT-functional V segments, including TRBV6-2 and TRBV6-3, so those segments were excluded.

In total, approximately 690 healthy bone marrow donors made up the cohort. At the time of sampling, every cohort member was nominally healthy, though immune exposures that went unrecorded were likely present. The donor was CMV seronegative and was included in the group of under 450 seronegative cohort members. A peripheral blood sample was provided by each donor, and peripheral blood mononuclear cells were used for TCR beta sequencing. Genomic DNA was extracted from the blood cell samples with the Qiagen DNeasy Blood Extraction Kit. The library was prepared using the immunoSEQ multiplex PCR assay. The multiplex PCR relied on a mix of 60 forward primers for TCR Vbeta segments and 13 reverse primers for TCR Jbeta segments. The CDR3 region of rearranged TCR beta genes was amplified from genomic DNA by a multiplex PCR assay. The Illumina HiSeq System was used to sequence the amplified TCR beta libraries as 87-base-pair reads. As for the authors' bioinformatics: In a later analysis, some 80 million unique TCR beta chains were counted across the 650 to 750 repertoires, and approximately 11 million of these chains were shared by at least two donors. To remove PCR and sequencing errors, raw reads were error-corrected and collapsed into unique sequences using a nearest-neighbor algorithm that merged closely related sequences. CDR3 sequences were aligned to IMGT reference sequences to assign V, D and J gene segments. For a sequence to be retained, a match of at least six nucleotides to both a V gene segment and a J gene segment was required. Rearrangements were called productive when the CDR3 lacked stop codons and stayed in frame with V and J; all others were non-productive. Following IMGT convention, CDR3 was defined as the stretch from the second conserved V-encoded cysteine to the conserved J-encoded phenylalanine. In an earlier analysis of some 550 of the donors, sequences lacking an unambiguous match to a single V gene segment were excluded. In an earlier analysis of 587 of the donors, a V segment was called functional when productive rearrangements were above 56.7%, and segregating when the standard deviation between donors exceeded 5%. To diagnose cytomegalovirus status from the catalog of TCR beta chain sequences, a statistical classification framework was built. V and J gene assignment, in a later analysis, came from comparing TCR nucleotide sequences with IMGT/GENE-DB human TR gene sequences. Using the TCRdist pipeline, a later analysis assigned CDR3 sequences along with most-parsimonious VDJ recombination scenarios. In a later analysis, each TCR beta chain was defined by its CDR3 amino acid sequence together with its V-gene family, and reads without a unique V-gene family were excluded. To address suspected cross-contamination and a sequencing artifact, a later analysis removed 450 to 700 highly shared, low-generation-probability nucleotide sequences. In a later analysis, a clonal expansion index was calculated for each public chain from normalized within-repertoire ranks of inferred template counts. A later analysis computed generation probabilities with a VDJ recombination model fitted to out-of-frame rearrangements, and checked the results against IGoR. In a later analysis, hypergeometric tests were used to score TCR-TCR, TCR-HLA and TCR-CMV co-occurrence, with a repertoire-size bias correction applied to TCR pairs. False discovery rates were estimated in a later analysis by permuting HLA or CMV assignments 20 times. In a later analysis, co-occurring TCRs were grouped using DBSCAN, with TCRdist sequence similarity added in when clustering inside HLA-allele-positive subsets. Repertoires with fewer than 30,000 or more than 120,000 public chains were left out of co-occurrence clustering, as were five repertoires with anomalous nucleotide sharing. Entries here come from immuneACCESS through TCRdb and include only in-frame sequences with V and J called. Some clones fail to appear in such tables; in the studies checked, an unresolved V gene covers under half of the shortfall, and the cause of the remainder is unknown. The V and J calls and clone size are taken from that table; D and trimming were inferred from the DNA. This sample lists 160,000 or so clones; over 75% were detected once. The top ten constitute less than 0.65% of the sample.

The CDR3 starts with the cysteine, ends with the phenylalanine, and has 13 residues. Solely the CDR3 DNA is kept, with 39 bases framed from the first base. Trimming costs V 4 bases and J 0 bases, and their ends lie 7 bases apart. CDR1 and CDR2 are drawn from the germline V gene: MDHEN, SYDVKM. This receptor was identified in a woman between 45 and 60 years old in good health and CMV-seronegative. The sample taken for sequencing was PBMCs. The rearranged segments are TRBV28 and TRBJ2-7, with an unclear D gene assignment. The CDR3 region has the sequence CASSSVNSYEQYF. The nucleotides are TGTGCCAGCAGTTCGGTGAACTCCTACGAGCAGTACTTC.